One and the same sample provided the 9 T cell receptor beta chains below, sequenced in a study of TIL therapy for anti-PD-1-resistant metastatic lung cancer. The time point: pre-treatment sample, taken before nivolumab and TIL therapy. This was the immunoSEQ v3 assay. TCRdb's copy holds only in-frame clones and misses some; the assay was immunoSEQ multiplex PCR. The data hold some 52,000 clones, with roughly 85% observed a single time. Material: blood, obtained at baseline. The receptors were sampled from a woman aged 30 to 85 with non-small cell lung cancer.

This clone was seen just once. The genes are TRBV5-5 and TRBJ2-2; no clear D gene. V gave up 0 bases and J gave up 3 bases, with 6 bases separating them. Germline loops: CDR1 SGHKS, CDR2 YYEKEE (reference sequence). The CDR3 is 14 amino acids. The CDR3 loop is CASSLAPYTGELFF. DNA for the CDR3: TGTGCCAGCAGCTTGGCACCGTACACCGGGGAGCTGTTTTTT.

A word on this clone: Other DNA variants within this sample encode the same CDR3. The chain links TRBV7-2 to TRBJ2-3; D ambiguous. This CDR3 has 13 residues. V shed 1 base and J shed 3 bases, with 5 bases lying between them. Germline CDR1 SGHTA, CDR2 FQGNSA. DNA of the CDR3: TGTGCCAGCAGCTTAGTAGGTACAGATACGCAGTATTTT. Translated: CASSLVGTDTQYF.

DNA for the CDR3: TGCGCCAGCAGCTTGGGACAGGGGATGACGCGGGGCTACACCTTC. Its protein product is CASSLGQGMTRGYTF. The genes are TRBV5-1 and TRBJ1-2; 8 positions agree with TRBD1. This CDR3 contains 15 residues. The trim removed 0 bases at V and 8 bases at J, leaving 9 bases unmatched. Germline V gene data show CDR1 as SGHRS and CDR2 as YFSETQ.

This chain's CDR3 is CASRSGDVSYNEQFF. In DNA form, the CDR3 reads TGCGCCAGCAGGTCGGGAGATGTTTCCTACAATGAGCAGTTCTTC. This sequence joins TRBV10-2 and TRBJ2-1; D perhaps matches TRBD2 (6 bases). V shed 6 bases and J shed 1 base, with 13 bases lying between them. The CDR3 has 15 residues. CDR1 is WSHSY, CDR2 SAAADI, per germline.

This clone showed up just once. V usage is TRBV7-9 and J usage is TRBJ2-3; the match to TRBD1 covers 7 bases. Germline CDR1 reads SEHNR; CDR2 reads FQNEAQ (reference sequence). V trimming: 5 bases; J trimming: 2 bases; junction bases outside the gene matches: 7. This CDR3 has 15 residues. The CDR3 sequence is CASSGTGVPTDTQYF. The CDR3 DNA reads TGTGCCAGCAGCGGAACAGGGGTTCCCACAGATACGCAGTATTTT.

The gene calls are TRBV6-5 and TRBJ1-6; D unresolved. This CDR3 contains 14 residues. Looked up from germline, CDR1 is MNHEY and CDR2 is SVGAGI. V was pared by 2 bases and J by 7 bases, with 9 bases between. This CDR3 is CASSYGGGNSPLHF. DNA for the CDR3: TGTGCCAGCAGTTACGGCGGAGGGAATTCACCCCTCCACTTT.

The rearrangement links TRBV5-6 to TRBJ1-2; D not certain. The CDR3 contains 13 residues. Trimming removed 4 bases from V and 8 bases from J, with 15 bases in between. Germline V lookup: CDR1 SGHDT, CDR2 YYEEEE. The chain's CDR3 is CASSPLTAPGYTF. As DNA, the CDR3 is TGTGCCAGCAGCCCACTCACAGCTCCCGGCTACACCTTC.

This rearrangement joins TRBV28 to TRBJ2-2; D is unclear. CDR1 MDHEN and CDR2 SYDVKM come from the germline V gene. V was pared by 6 bases and J by 3 bases, with 11 bases between. The CDR3 sequence is 14 residues long. CDR3 sequence reads: CASSPSRDTGELFF. In DNA form, the CDR3 reads TGTGCCAGCAGCCCCTCCCGGGACACCGGGGAGCTGTTTTTT.

This clone was observed a few times. This chain uses TRBV18 with TRBJ1-2; no clear D gene. Germline CDR1 KGHSH, CDR2 LQKENI. The CDR3 extends over 13 amino acids. Deletions cut 3 bases from V and 0 bases from J, with 5 bases between. The CDR3 loop reads CASSPGPNYGYTF. In DNA, the CDR3 is TGTGCCAGCTCACCCGGGCCTAACTATGGCTACACCTTC.